Shown below are 9 T cell receptor beta chains from a single sample sequenced in a study of T cells in Graves' hyperthyroidism and ophthalmopathy. Template material for amplifying TCR beta CDR3 regions consisted of RNA transcripts. The study used the HTBI primer set for a first-round RT-PCR of the TCR CDR3. TCRdb fed the multiplex PCR reads into MiXCR, producing one record per CDR3 protein. The sample has 300,000 to 450,000 distinct CDR3 sequences; roughly an eighth are singletons. Sequenced input: blood. These receptors all stem from a woman in her late teens or twenties with Graves' hyperthyroidism.

This clonotype was seen a handful of times. The chain is built from TRBV2 and TRBJ1-1; D call uncertain. Trimming took off 3 bases at V and 3 bases at J, with 5 bases between the two ends. CDR1 is SNHLY and CDR2 is FYNNEI in the germline V gene. The CDR3 sequence is 12 residues long. The CDR3 protein is CASSEEHTEAFF. CDR3 coding DNA: TGTGCCAGCAGTGAGGAGCACACTGAAGCTTTCTTT.

In this sample, this clonotype turned up a few times. The chain recombines TRBV20-1 with TRBJ1-2; D gene unclear. V lost 4 bases and J 6 bases, leaving 15 bases between the germline ends. The CDR3 length is 13 residues. The germline CDR1 and CDR2 sequences are DFQATT and SNEGSKA (reference sequence). The CDR3 here is CSATQRVLDGYTF. The CDR3 nucleotides are TGCAGTGCTACGCAGCGGGTGCTGGATGGCTACACCTTC.

This clonotype was seen repeatedly, ten times or more. The chain links TRBV28 to TRBJ1-2; 8 bases are a match to TRBD1. Germline trimming cut 4 bases from V and 4 bases from J; bases unmatched to any gene: 2. Per the germline V gene, CDR1 is MDHEN and CDR2 is SYDVKM. The CDR3 is 13 amino acids. The CDR3 DNA follows: TGTGCCAGCAGTTCAGGGGGCCCCTATGGCTACACCTTC. Translating it yields CASSSGGPYGYTF.

This clonotype was picked up many times. V is TRBV28 and J is TRBJ2-1; no clear D. Germline V gives CDR1 MDHEN, CDR2 SYDVKM. Trimming took off 6 bases at V and 8 bases at J, with 11 bases between the two ends. The length of the CDR3 is 12 residues. CDR3 sequence: CASSFRFHEQFF. CDR3 sequence (DNA): TGTGCCAGCAGCTTCAGGTTCCATGAGCAGTTCTTC. The whole variable domain, remainder taken from reference TRBV28 and TRBJ2-1, is DVKVTQSSRYLVKRTGEKVFLECVQDMDHENMFWYRQDPGLGLRLIYFSYDVKMKEKGDIPEGYSVSREKKERFSLILESASTNQTSMYLCASSFRFHEQFFGPGTRLTVL.

Of note for this clonotype: This is likely a read error, given that the CDR3 carries no conserved phenylalanine or tryptophan at its end. The chain carries TRBV30 and TRBJ2-2; no firm D call. V was cut by 0 bases and J by 6 bases, with 8 bases left in between. CDR1 is GTSNPN and CDR2 is SVGIG in the germline V gene (reference sequence). CDR3 length: 13 amino acids. The CDR3 region is CAWSVLVAGELFS. CDR3 sequence (DNA): TGTGCCTGGAGTGTACTCGTAGCCGGGGAGCTGTTTTCT.

This clonotype was found many times. One junction end disagrees with the germline gene, perhaps due to a read error. The chain employs TRBV5-5 and TRBJ1-5; TRBD1 matches 9 bases. The V gene's germline CDR1 is SGHKS and CDR2 YYEKEE (reference sequence). The CDR3 sequence is 16 residues long. The CDR3 loop reads CASSFDRGIENRPQHF. The CDR3 DNA sequence: TGTGCCAGCAGCTTTGACAGGGGGATAGAGAATCGGCCCCAGCATTTT.

This clonotype has at least ten counts. The chain carries TRBV3-1 and TRBJ2-5, with 9 positions matching TRBD2. V gave up 2 bases and J gave up 4 bases; unmatched junction bases: 2. CDR3 length: 14 amino acids. The V gene's germline CDR1 is LGHDT and CDR2 YNNKEL (reference sequence). CDR3: CASSQTREGETQYF. The CDR3 region has the DNA TGTGCCAGCAGCCAAACGCGGGAGGGAGAGACCCAGTACTTC.

V gene TRBV20-1 combines with J gene TRBJ1-5; TRBD1 matches at 9 bases. Germline assignment: CDR1 DFQATT and CDR2 SNEGSKA (reference sequence). Germline trimming cut 6 bases from V and 6 bases from J; bases unmatched to any gene: 9. The CDR3 consists of 14 residues. The CDR3 DNA reads TGCAGTGCCACGGGGGACAGGGCTTCTCAGCCCCAGCATTTT. Its translation: CSATGDRASQPQHF.

This chain uses TRBV6-2 or TRBV6-3 with TRBJ2-2, with D possibly being TRBD1 (5 bases). CDR1 is MNHEY, CDR2 SVGEGT, per germline. The V and J ends lost 7 bases and 4 bases respectively, with 13 bases between them. The CDR3 loop spans 14 amino acids. CDR3 protein: CASTRDSRTGELFF. CDR3 DNA: TGTGCCAGCACCCGAGACAGCCGCACCGGGGAGCTGTTTTTT.